This TCR beta chain derives from a study of control samples from healthy donors and cancer patients. The assay was immunoSEQ multiplex PCR, and TCRdb's table has in-frame clones only and misses some. The top ten hold 0.65% to 0.85% of the sample, which has more than 150,000 clones, 92% seen once. CDR3 size: 17 residues. With 2 bases clipped from V and 2 bases from J, the junction kept 10 bases outside the gene matches. Germline V gene lookup returns CDR1 MNHEY and CDR2 SMNVEV (reference sequence). Source material: blood. This TCR was sampled from a woman aged 30 to 39 in good health. V is TRBV27 and J is TRBJ2-7; 9 bases are shared with TRBD2. CDR3 in DNA: TGTGCCAGCAGTTTAAATAGCGGGAGCCCTTTGACCTACGAGCAGTACTTC. This translates into CASSLNSGSPLTYEQYF.